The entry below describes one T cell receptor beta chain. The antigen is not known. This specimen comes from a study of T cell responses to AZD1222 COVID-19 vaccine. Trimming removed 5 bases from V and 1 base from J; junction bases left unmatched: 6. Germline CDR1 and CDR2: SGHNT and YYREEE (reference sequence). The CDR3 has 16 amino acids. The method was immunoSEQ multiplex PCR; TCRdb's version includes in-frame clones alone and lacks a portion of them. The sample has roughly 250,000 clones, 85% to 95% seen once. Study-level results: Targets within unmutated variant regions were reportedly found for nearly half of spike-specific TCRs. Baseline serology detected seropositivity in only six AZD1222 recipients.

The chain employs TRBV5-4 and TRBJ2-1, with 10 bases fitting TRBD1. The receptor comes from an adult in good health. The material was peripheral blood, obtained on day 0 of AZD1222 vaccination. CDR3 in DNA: TGTGCCAGCAGTTCGGGACAGGGGAGATCCTACAATGAGCAGTTCTTC. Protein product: CASSSGQGRSYNEQFF. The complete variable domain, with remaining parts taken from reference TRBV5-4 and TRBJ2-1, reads ETGVTQSPTHLIKTRGQQVTLRCSSQSGHNTVSWYQQALGQGPQFIFQYYREEENGRGNFPPRFSGLQFPNYSSELNVNALELDDSALYLCASSSGQGRSYNEQFFGPGTRLTVL.